The next 13 T cell receptor beta chains were all read from a single sample in a study of pediatric ulcerative colitis. The data were produced by immunoSEQ multiplex PCR, yet TCRdb's version contains in-frame clones alone and is incomplete. Among approximately 6,300 clones listed, roughly 90% were seen once. Material: blood. Receptor source: a girl aged 10-17 years who was a control in a study of pediatric ulcerative colitis.

CDR3 in DNA: TGTGCCAGCAGCTTATCAAGGACGGGAGCACTGGAGACCCAGTACTTC. It codes for CASSLSRTGALETQYF. The rearrangement joins TRBV7-3 to TRBJ2-5, with D tentatively TRBD2 (6 bases). Germline CDR1 reads SGHTA; CDR2 reads FQGTGA. The CDR3 has 16 residues. V dropped 2 bases and J dropped 5 bases, with 18 bases sitting between them.

The chain couples TRBV18 to TRBJ2-7; 10 bases map to TRBD1. The CDR3 has 14 residues. After removal of 4 bases from V and 6 bases from J, the junction contained 6 bases not matched to a gene. The germline gives CDR1 KGHSH, CDR2 LQKENI. The chain's CDR3 is CASSRRDRGGEQYF. The CDR3 DNA sequence: TGTGCCAGCTCACGCCGGGACAGGGGCGGCGAGCAGTACTTC.

The J gene is TRBJ1-2, the V gene TRBV6-5; D perhaps matches TRBD1 (6 bases). V was trimmed by 6 bases and J by 8 bases, leaving 19 bases between them. The CDR3 has 14 amino acids. Germline loops: CDR1 MNHEY, CDR2 SVGAGI. The CDR3 DNA sequence: TGTGCCAGCAGAACCCTCAGGGGCGGGGTGGGCTACACCTTC. It specifies CASRTLRGGVGYTF.

The table lists this clone with a few counts. The rearrangement joins TRBV28 to TRBJ2-7; D is possibly TRBD1 (6 bases). V gave up 5 bases and J gave up 4 bases, with 9 bases separating them. CDR3 length: 12 residues. The germline gives CDR1 MDHEN, CDR2 SYDVKM. DNA for the CDR3: TGTGCCAGCAGTGTGGACAGTTACGAGCAGTACTTC. It specifies CASSVDSYEQYF.

The chain combines TRBV28 with TRBJ2-2, with TRBD1 matching 7 bases. V shed 4 bases and J 5 bases; nucleotides not matched to a gene: 7. The CDR3 is 15 amino acids. Germline-derived CDR1 and CDR2 are MDHEN and SYDVKM. In DNA, the CDR3 is TGTGCCAGCAGTTGGGACAGATCGGGGACCGGGGAGCTGTTTTTT. Its protein is CASSWDRSGTGELFF.

This clone was recorded once. J is TRBJ2-7 and V is TRBV28, with D uncertain. Germline CDR1 MDHEN, CDR2 SYDVKM. This CDR3 is built from 13 residues. Trimming removed 8 bases from V and 1 base from J, with 12 bases in between. The CDR3 DNA sequence: TGTGCCAGCTCCCGCGAAAAGTCCTACGAGCAGTACTTC. This translates into CASSREKSYEQYF.

The chain has TRBV30 and TRBJ1-1, with no clear D. The germline V gene has CDR1 GTSNPN and CDR2 SVGIG (reference sequence). The V end was cut by 0 bases, the J end by 7 bases, with 15 bases between. CDR3 length: 14 residues. The CDR3 reads CAWSVFQKLNEAFF. As DNA, the CDR3 is TGTGCCTGGAGTGTATTCCAGAAGTTAAATGAAGCTTTCTTT.

The J gene is TRBJ2-1, the V gene TRBV5-1, with TRBD2 matching 13 bases. The CDR3 sequence is 16 residues long. CDR1 and CDR2 (germline): SGHRS, YFSETQ. The junction had 7 bases not matched to a gene; V was cut back by 4 bases and J by 6 bases. This CDR3 reads CASSGAGTSGANEQFF. In DNA, the CDR3 is TGCGCCAGCAGCGGGGCCGGGACTAGCGGGGCCAATGAGCAGTTCTTC.

This clone was seen a handful of times. This sequence joins TRBV10-3 and TRBJ1-5; the D is unclear. Per the germline V gene, CDR1 is ENHRY and CDR2 is SYGVKD. CDR3 size: 14 residues. V lost 2 bases and J 5 bases, leaving 10 bases between the germline ends. The CDR3 sequence: CAISEAGIDQPQHF. The CDR3 nucleotides read TGTGCCATCAGTGAGGCGGGGATCGATCAGCCCCAGCATTTT.

This chain links TRBV18 with TRBJ2-1; D gene uncertain. The CDR3 is 15 amino acids. The germline V gene has CDR1 KGHSH and CDR2 LQKENI. With 6 bases removed from V and 4 bases from J, the gap between germline ends came to 16 bases. CDR3: CASSARSTTYNEQFF. The CDR3 coding sequence is TGTGCCAGCTCGGCGAGGTCAACCACGTACAATGAGCAGTTCTTC.

This chain connects TRBV7-9 to TRBJ1-4; D unresolved. This CDR3 contains 18 residues. Trimming shortened V by 5 bases and J by 0 bases, and 19 bases separated the two germline ends. Germline CDR1 is SEHNR and CDR2 is FQNEAQ (reference sequence). The CDR3 DNA reads as TGTGCCAGCAGCCAAAAGGACGGAGCGGTTGCAACTAATGAAAAACTGTTTTTT. Its translation is CASSQKDGAVATNEKLFF. The full variable domain, with the rest looked up from reference TRBV7-9 and TRBJ1-4, is DTGVSQNPRHKITKRGQNVTFRCDPISEHNRLYWYRQTLGQGPEFLTYFQNEAQLEKSRLLSDRFSAERPKGSFSTLEIQRTEQGDSAMYLCASSQKDGAVATNEKLFFGSGTQLSVL.

This rearrangement joins TRBV5-5 to TRBJ1-1; D unresolved. The germline V gene encodes CDR1 SGHKS and CDR2 YYEKEE (reference sequence). The CDR3 loop spans 14 amino acids. Trimming stripped 4 bases from V and 1 base from J, with 11 bases between. The CDR3 protein is CASSPGRGNTEAFF. CDR3 sequence (DNA): TGTGCCAGCAGCCCCGGACGGGGGAACACTGAAGCTTTCTTT.

The rearrangement uses TRBV28 and TRBJ2-7; TRBD1 is a possible D gene (6 bases). The V and J ends lost 6 bases and 1 base respectively, with 13 bases between them. The CDR3 sequence is 14 residues long. CDR1 and CDR2 (germline): MDHEN, SYDVKM. The CDR3 reads CASSETGPSYEQYF. CDR3 nucleotide sequence: TGTGCCAGCAGCGAGACAGGTCCATCCTACGAGCAGTACTTC. Full variable domain (outside the CDR3, taken from reference TRBV28 and TRBJ2-7): DVKVTQSSRYLVKRTGEKVFLECVQDMDHENMFWYRQDPGLGLRLIYFSYDVKMKEKGDIPEGYSVSREKKERFSLILESASTNQTSMYLCASSETGPSYEQYFGPGTRLTVT.